This TCR beta chain stems from a study of blood T cell repertoires in COVID-19. Study overall: The cDNA or gDNA used as material had been derived from T cells, B-cell-depleted T cells, or PBMCs.

Across about two dozen US areas, participants ranged in age from about 18 to 90 years. Which cohort a participant joined came from the clinical history participants gave. V shed 4 bases and J shed 4 bases, with 13 bases lying between them. From germline, CDR1 is LNHDA and CDR2 SQIVND (reference sequence). The CDR3 consists of 14 residues. Repertoires were generated with immunoSEQ multiplex PCR, while TCRdb's copy carries only in-frame clones and drops some. Altogether some 170,000 clones are present, 60% to 80% being singletons, with the ten largest covering around 16%. V is TRBV19 and J is TRBJ1-2, with a possible D match to TRBD1 (5 bases). Sequencing was done on a sample of PBMCs or T cells enriched from blood (not recorded which). The source is a woman aged 45 to 65 who had recovered from COVID-19. The CDR3 nucleotides are TGTGCCAGTAGTAGACCTGACAGACTCTATGGCTACACCTTC. Translating it yields CASSRPDRLYGYTF.